This T cell receptor (beta chain) was sequenced during a study of blood T cells in healthy people across ages. Study observations and caveats: Per million T cells, the diversity of TCR beta decreased roughly linearly as age advanced. A greater number of naive CD4+ cells and higher diversity distinguished long-lived donors from aged donors.

Each sample provided at least 5.5 micrograms of extracted total RNA. Sample-barcoded 5' priming and a J-beta primer mix drove a second PCR of roughly 6 to 12 cycles. All cDNA molecules were each tagged by a template-switch adaptor with 12 random nucleotides. A single record per CDR3 protein comes from TCRdb applying MiXCR to the 5' RACE reads. Counted here are 910,000 or so distinct CDR3 sequences, 45% to 60% occurring once; the ten biggest clones make up over 20%. Worth noting for this clonotype: Its antigen is undetermined.

The clonotype originates from an older woman in good health. Sequencing was performed on blood.

DNA of the CDR3: TGTGCCAGCAGCGTAGAAGGTCCTCGCTACGAGCAGTACTTC. This gives the protein CASSVEGPRYEQYF. The chain uses TRBV7-8 and TRBJ2-7, with D unclear. Trimming shortened V by 5 bases and J by 3 bases, and 14 bases separated the two germline ends. Germline lookup yields CDR1 SGHVS and CDR2 FQNEAQ. The CDR3 spans 14 residues.